This T cell receptor (beta chain) was sequenced for a study of blood T cell repertoires in COVID-19. Study in general: The United States, Italy and Spain were the sources of the acute and convalescent COVID-19 samples. T cells, B-cell-depleted T cells, or PBMCs provided the cDNA or gDNA that served as material.

Germline CDR1 is SNHLY and CDR2 is FYNNEI. The CDR3 sequence is 16 residues long. V was pared by 6 bases and J by 4 bases, with 12 bases of the junction left unmatched. In the source study's methods: Reference gene primer amplification gave estimated nucleated cell counts. Assay used: immunoSEQ multiplex PCR; TCRdb lists only in-frame clones, some missing. That table furnishes V, J and clone size, whereas the DNA furnished D and trimming. The data show about 150,000 clones, 80% to 90% seen once. What was sequenced was peripheral blood. The chain employs TRBV2 and TRBJ2-7, with TRBD1 matching 10 bases. This clonotype originated in a man in his sixties with active or convalescent COVID-19. As DNA, the CDR3 is TGTGCCAGCAGCTTCGAAATGACAGGGGGCGGGTACGAGCAGTACTTC. It codes for CASSFEMTGGGYEQYF.